Listed below are T cell receptor beta chains from one sample, sequenced in a study of early T cells in non-severe SARS-CoV-2 infection. TCRdb fed the 5' RACE reads into MiXCR, producing one record per CDR3 protein. This table holds 50,000 to 60,000 distinct CDR3 sequences, under 15% found once. The specimen was whole blood. Receptor source: an adult who was a healthcare worker with PCR-confirmed SARS-CoV-2 infection or an uninfected control (not recorded which). The CDR3 runs from the conserved cysteine through the conserved F or W. D genes are given only for firm matches. Clone size is shown for a subset of rows, as once, few, many or a class of expanded clone.

J gene: TRBJ2-7
V gene: TRBV14
D gene: -
clone size: many
CDR3 DNA: TGTGCCAGCAGCCAAGTAGGCCGGGACGAGCAGTACTTC
CDR3 protein: CASSQVGRDEQYF

J gene: TRBJ2-3
V gene: TRBV6-1
D gene: TRBD2
clone size: few
CDR3 DNA: TGTGCCAGCAGTGAAGAGGGACTAGTCGAAGATACGCAGTATTTT
CDR3 protein: CASSEEGLVEDTQYF

J gene: TRBJ2-5
V gene: TRBV12-3/TRBV12-4
D gene: TRBD2
clone size: -
CDR3 DNA: TGTGCCAGCAGTTTCAGGCTAGCGGGGGGAGAGACCCAGTACTTC
CDR3 protein: CASSFRLAGGETQYF

J gene: TRBJ2-5
V gene: TRBV2
D gene: -
clone size: -
CDR3 DNA: TGTGCCAGCAGTGAGCCTTTCGAGACAGTTCGAGAGACCCAGTACTTC
CDR3 protein: CASSEPFETVRETQYF

J gene: TRBJ1-1
V gene: TRBV5-1
D gene: -
clone size: few
CDR3 DNA: TGCGCCAGCAGCTCCCGACGTACAGGGACTGAAGCTTTCTTT
CDR3 protein: CASSSRRTGTEAFF

J gene: TRBJ1-2
V gene: TRBV3-1
D gene: TRBD1
clone size: few
CDR3 DNA: TGTGCCAGCAGCCAAGGATTTCTGGGGACAGGGCCCTATGGCTACACCTTC
CDR3 protein: CASSQGFLGTGPYGYTF

J gene: TRBJ1-5
V gene: TRBV6-6
D gene: -
clone size: -
CDR3 DNA: TGTGCCAGCAGTCGAGGGGGTGCTGATCAGCCCCAGCATTTT
CDR3 protein: CASSRGGADQPQHF

J gene: TRBJ2-2
V gene: TRBV7-6
D gene: TRBD1
clone size: many
CDR3 DNA: TGTGCCAGCAGACCGACAGGGGACACCGGGGAGCTGTTTTTT
CDR3 protein: CASRPTGDTGELFF

J gene: TRBJ2-3
V gene: TRBV18
D gene: TRBD2
clone size: -
CDR3 DNA: TGTGCCAGTTCCTTAGCGGGAGTCACAGATACGCAGTATTTT
CDR3 protein: CASSLAGVTDTQYF

J gene: TRBJ1-1
V gene: TRBV12-5
D gene: TRBD1
clone size: -
CDR3 DNA: TGTGCTAGTGGACCCCTACAGGGGGCCAAAACGTGGACTGAAGCTTTCTTT
CDR3 protein: CASGPLQGAKTWTEAFF

J gene: TRBJ2-7
V gene: TRBV10-2
D gene: -
clone size: many
CDR3 DNA: TGCGCCAGCAGTGGACTTCAGACAGGCGCAACCTACGAGCAGTACTTC
CDR3 protein: CASSGLQTGATYEQYF

J gene: TRBJ1-2
V gene: TRBV29-1
D gene: TRBD1
clone size: few
CDR3 DNA: TGCAGCGTTGTGACTTCCCCGGGACAGGGGTTCTATGGCTACACCTTC
CDR3 protein: CSVVTSPGQGFYGYTF

J gene: TRBJ2-5
V gene: TRBV30
D gene: -
clone size: many
CDR3 DNA: TGTGCTGTGTCTGGGGAGACCCAGTACTTC
CDR3 protein: CAVSGETQYF

J gene: TRBJ2-6
V gene: TRBV7-2
D gene: -
clone size: many
CDR3 DNA: TGTGCCAGCAGCTTAACAGGGCATTCTGGGGCCAACGTCCTGACTTTC
CDR3 protein: CASSLTGHSGANVLTF

J gene: TRBJ2-1
V gene: TRBV20-1
D gene: -
clone size: few
CDR3 DNA: TGCAGTGCTATCCGCGGAGACCACAATGAGCAGTTCTTC
CDR3 protein: CSAIRGDHNEQFF

J gene: TRBJ2-2
V gene: TRBV7-2
D gene: -
clone size: -
CDR3 DNA: TGTGCCAGCGGCTTTGCACCGCCCGGGGAGCTGTTTTTT
CDR3 protein: CASGFAPPGELFF

J gene: TRBJ2-1
V gene: TRBV11-3
D gene: TRBD1
clone size: few
CDR3 DNA: TGTGCCAGCAGCCCACAGGGACAGGGGGCCGATGAGCAGTTCTTC
CDR3 protein: CASSPQGQGADEQFF

J gene: TRBJ2-3
V gene: TRBV12-5
D gene: -
clone size: many
CDR3 DNA: TGTGCTAGTGGTTTGGTAAGAAGCACAGATACGCAGTATTTT
CDR3 protein: CASGLVRSTDTQYF

J gene: TRBJ1-5
V gene: TRBV19
D gene: -
clone size: -
CDR3 DNA: TGTGCCAGTAGTCCTAATAGCAATCAGCCCCAGCATTTT
CDR3 protein: CASSPNSNQPQHF

J gene: TRBJ2-3
V gene: TRBV11-2
D gene: -
clone size: -
CDR3 DNA: TGTGCCAGCAGCTTAAGGGTTGTCGGAGATACGCAGTATTTT
CDR3 protein: CASSLRVVGDTQYF

J gene: TRBJ2-4
V gene: TRBV15
D gene: -
clone size: many
CDR3 DNA: TGTGCCACCAGCAGAGGCGGCGGGAACATTCAGTACTTC
CDR3 protein: CATSRGGGNIQYF

J gene: TRBJ2-1
V gene: TRBV9
D gene: -
clone size: few
CDR3 DNA: TGTGCCAGCAGCGTCCAGCCTAACAATGAGCAGTTCTTC
CDR3 protein: CASSVQPNNEQFF

J gene: TRBJ1-5
V gene: TRBV12-3/TRBV12-4
D gene: -
clone size: few
CDR3 DNA: TGTGCCAGCAGTTTAGGGGACACTGATCAGCCCCAGCATTTT
CDR3 protein: CASSLGDTDQPQHF